This T cell receptor beta chain was sequenced in a study of sequential checkpoint blockade in melanoma. Study information: First-line arms were nivolumab then ipilimumab, or the reverse, randomized 1:1. Each arm's sequence ended with maintenance nivolumab.

The V segment lost 5 bases and the J segment 5 bases; nucleotides outside the gene matches: 7. The germline CDR1 and CDR2 sequences are LNHDA and SQIVND (reference sequence). This CDR3 has 17 amino acids. Assay used: immunoSEQ multiplex PCR; TCRdb lists only in-frame clones, some missing. The data contain fewer than 2,000 clones, 15% to 20% of them singletons. Treatment indicated: randomized to nivolumab then ipilimumab (arm A) or the reverse (arm B). The genes are TRBV19 and TRBJ2-6; 12 bases fit TRBD2. This clonotype was sampled from a human donor with melanoma. The sequenced sample was tumor tissue (inferred from file names), obtained from a patient given nivolumab and ipilimumab in sequence. DNA of the CDR3: TGTGCCAGTAGTGAGCTAGCGGGGGGGCCGAGGGCCAACGTCCTGACTTTC. It specifies CASSELAGGPRANVLTF.